This T cell receptor beta chain was recorded in a study of T cell responses to AZD1222 COVID-19 vaccine. Study-level findings and limits: At 160-218 and 743-854, vaccine-associated CD4 TCRs were dominant, and they spanned spike. In all cases, repertoires were sampled only after the peak T cell response. With two AZD1222 doses given, Spike-specific TCR breadth and depth both rose.

CDR1 is SGHAT, CDR2 FQNNGV, per germline. V shed 1 base and J 3 bases; nucleotides not matched to a gene: 3. The CDR3 sequence is 15 residues long. Assay: immunoSEQ multiplex PCR; the TCRdb copy retains only in-frame clones and omits some. The table includes 100,000 to 150,000 clones, 90% detected once. Concerning this clone itself: Its specificity is not known.

The rearrangement links TRBV11-2 to TRBJ2-7; 10 bases agree with TRBD1. Sequencing was performed on peripheral blood, taken on day 0 of AZD1222 vaccination. The receptor comes from an adult in good health. CDR3 sequence (DNA): TGTGCCAGCAGCTTAGGGACAGGGGGGTACTACGAGCAGTACTTC. Encoded protein: CASSLGTGGYYEQYF.